This entry describes one T cell receptor beta chain. This sample stems from a study of response to subunit inactivated influenza vaccine. From the RT-PCR reads, TCRdb called clonotypes with MiXCR, one entry per CDR3 protein. The data show approximately 530,000 distinct CDR3 sequences, less than 7.5% seen once. V lost 5 bases to trimming and J lost 3 bases, with 14 bases between them. Germline V CDR1 and CDR2: DFQATT, SNEGSKA (reference sequence). This CDR3 is 14 amino acids long. This receptor was taken from a man aged 50 to 69 who received an inactivated influenza vaccine. Sequenced material: PBMCs from blood, taken about 23 months after vaccination. The chain links TRBV20-1 to TRBJ2-1; the D gene is possibly TRBD2 (6 bases). The CDR3, as DNA: TGCAGTGCTCCGACCCGGAGGGGCTACAATGAGCAGTTCTTC. Residues: CSAPTRRGYNEQFF.